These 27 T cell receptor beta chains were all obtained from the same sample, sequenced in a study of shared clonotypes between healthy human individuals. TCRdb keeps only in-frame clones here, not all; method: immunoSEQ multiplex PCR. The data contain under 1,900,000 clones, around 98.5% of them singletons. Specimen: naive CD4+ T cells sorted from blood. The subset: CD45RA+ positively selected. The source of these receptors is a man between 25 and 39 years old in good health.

CDR3 coding DNA: TGCGCCAGCAGCTGGGCCCCCGTAGGCAATGAGCAGTTCTTC. This encodes CASSWAPVGNEQFF. The chain couples TRBV5-1 to TRBJ2-1; D remains ambiguous. The CDR3 covers 14 residues. The V end lost 3 bases, the J end lost 6 bases, and 13 bases lay between the germline ends. Germline CDR1 is SGHRS and CDR2 is YFSETQ. The whole variable domain, filled in from reference TRBV5-1 and TRBJ2-1, reads KAGVTQTPRYLIKTRGQQVTLSCSPISGHRSVSWYQQTPGQGLQFLFEYFSETQRNKGNFPGRFSGRQFSNSRSEMNVSTLELGDSALYLCASSWAPVGNEQFFGPGTRLTVL.

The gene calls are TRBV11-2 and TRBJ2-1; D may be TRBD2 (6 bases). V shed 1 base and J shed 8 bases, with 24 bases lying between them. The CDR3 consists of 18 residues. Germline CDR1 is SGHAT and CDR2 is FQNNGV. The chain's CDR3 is CASSLAVDPTDYRYEQFF. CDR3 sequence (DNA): TGTGCCAGCAGCTTAGCCGTGGACCCAACGGACTACCGATATGAGCAGTTCTTC.

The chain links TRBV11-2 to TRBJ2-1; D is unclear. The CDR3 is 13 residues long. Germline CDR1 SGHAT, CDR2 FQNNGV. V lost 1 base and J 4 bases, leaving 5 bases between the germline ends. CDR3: CASSLVVYNEQFF. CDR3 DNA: TGTGCCAGCAGCTTAGTCGTGTACAATGAGCAGTTCTTC.

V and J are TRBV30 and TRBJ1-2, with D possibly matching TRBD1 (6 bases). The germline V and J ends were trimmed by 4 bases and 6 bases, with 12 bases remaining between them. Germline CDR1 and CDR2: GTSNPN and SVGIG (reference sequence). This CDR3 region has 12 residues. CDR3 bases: TGTGCCTGGATCCGGGGGCGGAATGGCTACACCTTC. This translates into CAWIRGRNGYTF.

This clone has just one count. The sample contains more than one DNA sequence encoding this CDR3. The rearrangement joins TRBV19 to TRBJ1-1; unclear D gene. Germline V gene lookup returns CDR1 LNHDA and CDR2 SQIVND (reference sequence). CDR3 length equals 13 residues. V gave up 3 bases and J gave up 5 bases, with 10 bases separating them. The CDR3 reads CASSIGTGTEAFF. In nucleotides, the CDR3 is TGTGCCAGTAGTATCGGTACGGGAACTGAAGCTTTCTTT.

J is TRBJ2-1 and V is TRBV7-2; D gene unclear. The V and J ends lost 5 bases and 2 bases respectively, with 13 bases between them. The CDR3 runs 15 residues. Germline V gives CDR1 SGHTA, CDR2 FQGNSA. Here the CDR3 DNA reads TGTGCCAGCAGCGCCTATAGAACCCCCTACAATGAGCAGTTCTTC. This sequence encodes CASSAYRTPYNEQFF.

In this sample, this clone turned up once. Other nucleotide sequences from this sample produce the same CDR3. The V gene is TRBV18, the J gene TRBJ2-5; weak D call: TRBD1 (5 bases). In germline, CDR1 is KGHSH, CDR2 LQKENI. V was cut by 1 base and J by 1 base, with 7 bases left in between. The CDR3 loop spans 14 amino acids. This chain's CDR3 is CASSPLDTQETQYF. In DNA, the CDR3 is TGTGCCAGCTCACCACTGGACACCCAAGAGACCCAGTACTTC.

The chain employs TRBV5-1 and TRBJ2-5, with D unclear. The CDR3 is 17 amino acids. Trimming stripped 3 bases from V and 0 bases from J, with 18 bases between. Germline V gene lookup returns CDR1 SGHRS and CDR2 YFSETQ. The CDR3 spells CASSYTLDLGYQETQYF. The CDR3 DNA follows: TGCGCCAGCAGCTACACATTGGATTTAGGGTACCAAGAGACCCAGTACTTC. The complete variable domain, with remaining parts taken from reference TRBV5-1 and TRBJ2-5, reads KAGVTQTPRYLIKTRGQQVTLSCSPISGHRSVSWYQQTPGQGLQFLFEYFSETQRNKGNFPGRFSGRQFSNSRSEMNVSTLELGDSALYLCASSYTLDLGYQETQYFGPGTRLLVL.

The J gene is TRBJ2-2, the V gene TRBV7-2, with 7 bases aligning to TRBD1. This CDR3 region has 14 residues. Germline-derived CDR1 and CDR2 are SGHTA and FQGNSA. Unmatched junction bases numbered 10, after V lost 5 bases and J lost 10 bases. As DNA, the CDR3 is TGTGCCAGCAGCAAACAGGGGCGAGGCGTGGAGCTGTTTTTT. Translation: CASSKQGRGVELFF.

The CDR3 spells CASSYRLIRGPTNYGYTF. For the CDR3, the DNA is TGTGCCAGCAGCTATCGATTAATCAGGGGGCCGACTAACTATGGCTACACCTTC. V and J are TRBV28 and TRBJ1-2, with 8 bases matching TRBD1. Germline trimming cut 6 bases from V and 0 bases from J; bases unmatched to any gene: 15. This CDR3 has 18 amino acids. The germline V gene has CDR1 MDHEN and CDR2 SYDVKM.

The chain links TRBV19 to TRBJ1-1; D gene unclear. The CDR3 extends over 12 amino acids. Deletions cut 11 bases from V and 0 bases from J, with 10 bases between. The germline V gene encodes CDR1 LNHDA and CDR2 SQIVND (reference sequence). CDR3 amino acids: CAAIALNTEAFF. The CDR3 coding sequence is TGTGCCGCGATTGCGCTGAACACTGAAGCTTTCTTT.

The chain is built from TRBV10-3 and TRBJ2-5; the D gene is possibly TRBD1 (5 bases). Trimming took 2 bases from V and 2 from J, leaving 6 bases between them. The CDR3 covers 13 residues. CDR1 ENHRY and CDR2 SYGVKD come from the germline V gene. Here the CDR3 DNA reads TGTGCCATCAGTGAGAGGGGACAAGAGACCCAGTACTTC. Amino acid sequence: CAISERGQETQYF.

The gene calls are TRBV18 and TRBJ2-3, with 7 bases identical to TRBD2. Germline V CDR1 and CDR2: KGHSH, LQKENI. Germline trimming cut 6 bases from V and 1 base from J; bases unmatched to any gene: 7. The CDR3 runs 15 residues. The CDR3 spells CASSPGGSGTDTQYF. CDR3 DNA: TGTGCCAGCTCCCCGGGCGGGAGCGGCACAGATACGCAGTATTTT. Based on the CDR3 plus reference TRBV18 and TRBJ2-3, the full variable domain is NAGVMQNPRHLVRRRGQEARLRCSPMKGHSHVYWYRQLPEEGLKFMVYLQKENIIDESGMPKERFSAEFPKEGPSILRIQQVVRGDSAAYFCASSPGGSGTDTQYFGPGTRLTVL.

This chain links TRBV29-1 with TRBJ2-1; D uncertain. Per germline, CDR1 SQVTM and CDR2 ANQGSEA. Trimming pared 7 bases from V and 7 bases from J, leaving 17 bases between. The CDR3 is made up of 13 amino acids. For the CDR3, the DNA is TGCAGCGCCGCCCCTATGGCTTATAATGAGCAGTTCTTC. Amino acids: CSAAPMAYNEQFF.

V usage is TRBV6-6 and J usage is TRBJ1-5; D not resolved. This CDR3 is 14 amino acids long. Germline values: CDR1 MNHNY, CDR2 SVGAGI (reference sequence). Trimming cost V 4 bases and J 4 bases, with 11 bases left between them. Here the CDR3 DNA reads TGTGCCAGCAGTTCGCGAGGCGTGAATCAGCCCCAGCATTTT. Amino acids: CASSSRGVNQPQHF.

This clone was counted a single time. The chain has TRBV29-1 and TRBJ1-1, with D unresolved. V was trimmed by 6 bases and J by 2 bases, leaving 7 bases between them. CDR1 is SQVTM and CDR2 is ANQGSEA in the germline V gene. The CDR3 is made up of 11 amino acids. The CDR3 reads CSVGFNTEAFF. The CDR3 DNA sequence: TGCAGCGTCGGATTTAACACTGAAGCTTTCTTT.

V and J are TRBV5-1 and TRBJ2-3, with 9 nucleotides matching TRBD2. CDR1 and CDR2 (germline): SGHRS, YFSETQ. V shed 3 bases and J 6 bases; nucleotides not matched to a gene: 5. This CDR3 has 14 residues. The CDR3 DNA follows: TGCGCCAGCAGCTCAGGAAGCGGGAGGGATACGCAGTATTTT. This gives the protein CASSSGSGRDTQYF.

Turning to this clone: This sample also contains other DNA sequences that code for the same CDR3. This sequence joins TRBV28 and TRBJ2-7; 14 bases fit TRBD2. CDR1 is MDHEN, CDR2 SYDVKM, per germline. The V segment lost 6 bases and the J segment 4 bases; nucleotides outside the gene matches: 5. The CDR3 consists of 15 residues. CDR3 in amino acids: CASSPGLAGGYEQYF. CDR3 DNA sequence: TGTGCCAGCAGCCCCGGACTAGCGGGAGGTTACGAGCAGTACTTC.

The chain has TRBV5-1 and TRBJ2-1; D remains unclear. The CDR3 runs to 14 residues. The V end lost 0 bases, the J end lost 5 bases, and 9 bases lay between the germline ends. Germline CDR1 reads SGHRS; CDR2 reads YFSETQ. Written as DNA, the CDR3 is TGCGCCAGCAGCTTGGTTCCGCCGAACAATGAGCAGTTCTTC. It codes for CASSLVPPNNEQFF.

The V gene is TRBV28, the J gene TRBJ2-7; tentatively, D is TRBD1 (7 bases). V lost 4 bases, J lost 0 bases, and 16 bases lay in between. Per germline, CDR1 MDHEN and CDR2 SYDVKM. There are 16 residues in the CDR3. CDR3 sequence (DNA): TGTGCCAGCAGTTCCCCTAGGGGGGACAGCTCCTACGAGCAGTACTTC. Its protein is CASSSPRGDSSYEQYF.

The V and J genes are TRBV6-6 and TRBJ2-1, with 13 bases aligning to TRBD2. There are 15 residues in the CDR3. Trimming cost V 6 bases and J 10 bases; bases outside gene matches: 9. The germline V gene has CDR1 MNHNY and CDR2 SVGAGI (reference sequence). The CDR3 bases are TGTGCCAGCAGCGGACTAGCGGGAGTGATCGGGGAGCAGTTCTTC. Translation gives CASSGLAGVIGEQFF.

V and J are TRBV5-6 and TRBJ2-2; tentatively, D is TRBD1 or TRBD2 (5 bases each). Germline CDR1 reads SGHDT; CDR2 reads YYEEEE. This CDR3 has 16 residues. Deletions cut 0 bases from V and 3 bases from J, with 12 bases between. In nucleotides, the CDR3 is TGTGCCAGCAGCTTGGGATGGGGGATGGACACCGGGGAGCTGTTTTTT. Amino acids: CASSLGWGMDTGELFF.

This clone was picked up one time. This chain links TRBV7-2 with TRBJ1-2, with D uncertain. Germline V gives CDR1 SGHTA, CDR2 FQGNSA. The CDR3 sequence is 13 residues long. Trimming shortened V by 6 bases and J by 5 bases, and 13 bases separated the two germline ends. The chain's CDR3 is CASSLLGDYGYTF. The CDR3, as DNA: TGTGCCAGCAGTTTACTCGGAGATTATGGCTACACCTTC.

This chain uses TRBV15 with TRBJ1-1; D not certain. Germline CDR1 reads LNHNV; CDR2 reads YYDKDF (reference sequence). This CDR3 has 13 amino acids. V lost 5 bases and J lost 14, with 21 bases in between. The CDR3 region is CATSGRGGIPRFF. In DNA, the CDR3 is TGTGCCACCAGCGGCCGAGGAGGCATACCCCGATTCTTT.

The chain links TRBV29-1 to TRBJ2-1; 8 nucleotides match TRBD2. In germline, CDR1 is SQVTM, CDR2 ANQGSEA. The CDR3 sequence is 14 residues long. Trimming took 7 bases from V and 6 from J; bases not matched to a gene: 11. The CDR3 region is CSARGAGDGNEQFF. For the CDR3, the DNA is TGCAGCGCCCGAGGAGCGGGAGACGGCAATGAGCAGTTCTTC.

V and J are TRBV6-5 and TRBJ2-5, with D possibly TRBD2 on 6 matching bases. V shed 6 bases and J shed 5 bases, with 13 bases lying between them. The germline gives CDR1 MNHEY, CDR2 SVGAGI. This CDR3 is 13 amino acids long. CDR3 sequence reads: CASRRSEGETQYF. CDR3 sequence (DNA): TGTGCCAGCAGACGCTCGGAGGGGGAGACCCAGTACTTC.

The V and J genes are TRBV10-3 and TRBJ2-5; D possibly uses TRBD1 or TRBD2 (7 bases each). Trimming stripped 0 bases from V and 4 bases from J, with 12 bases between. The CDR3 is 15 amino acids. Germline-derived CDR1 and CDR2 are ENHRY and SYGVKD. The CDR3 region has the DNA TGTGCCATCAGTGAGTCAGACAGGGAGGGAGAGACCCAGTACTTC. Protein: CAISESDREGETQYF.